This T cell receptor (beta chain) was found in a study of blood T cell repertoires in COVID-19. Methods used by the authors: It was from reference gene primer amplification that nucleated cell counts were estimated. Sequencing used immunoSEQ multiplex PCR; TCRdb keeps in-frame clones, though not all of them. The D gene and trimming were derived from the DNA, and the V and J assignments and clone size from that table. The table lists about 26,000 clones, over 85% of them singletons. The sequencing input was peripheral blood. This sequence originates from a human donor in a cohort sampled during active COVID-19.

The CDR3 coding sequence is TGCAGCGTTAGTAGGGGTGTCACTGAAGCTTTCTTT. Protein product: CSVSRGVTEAFF. The chain carries TRBV29-1 and TRBJ1-1, with D maybe TRBD1 (5 bases). Germline values: CDR1 SQVTM, CDR2 ANQGSEA. Trimming cost V 5 bases and J 4 bases, with 11 bases left between them. CDR3 length: 12 residues.